These 10 T cell receptor beta chains share one sample of origin, sequenced in a study of T cell responses to AZD1222 COVID-19 vaccine. Method: immunoSEQ multiplex PCR; TCRdb's copy keeps in-frame clones and lacks some. The sample has about 110,000 clones, about 87% seen once. This specimen consisted of peripheral blood, obtained 28 days after the second AZD1222 dose. Receptors originate from an adult who received the AZD1222 COVID-19 vaccine.

This clone was seen more than once but under ten times. The chain couples TRBV5-1 to TRBJ1-6; no clear D gene. The V gene's germline CDR1 is SGHRS and CDR2 YFSETQ. CDR3 length: 15 amino acids. Trimming cost V 0 bases and J 14 bases, with 18 bases left between them. CDR3 protein: CASSLAPDGLGTLHF. The DNA for the CDR3 is TGCGCCAGCAGCTTGGCCCCCGACGGTTTAGGTACCCTCCACTTT.

The chain links TRBV29-1 to TRBJ2-7; 8 bases align to TRBD1. This CDR3 region has 11 residues. Trimming cost V 7 bases and J 6 bases; bases outside gene matches: 5. Germline CDR1 SQVTM, CDR2 ANQGSEA. The CDR3 DNA reads as TGCAGCGCTTCAGGGGGCGTCGAGCAGTACTTC. The encoded protein is CSASGGVEQYF.

V is TRBV6-5 and J is TRBJ1-2; no clear D gene. Germline lookup yields CDR1 MNHEY and CDR2 SVGAGI. This CDR3 is 15 amino acids long. V lost 0 bases, J lost 5 bases, and 13 bases lay in between. The chain's CDR3 is CASSYSRISSYGYTF. The CDR3 DNA follows: TGTGCCAGCAGTTACTCGAGAATCTCGTCATATGGCTACACCTTC.

This chain connects TRBV2 to TRBJ2-1; 7 bases are shared with TRBD2. This CDR3 is 19 amino acids long. V shed 7 bases, J shed 7 bases, and the junction held 25 bases outside the gene matches. The germline V gene has CDR1 SNHLY and CDR2 FYNNEI. The chain's CDR3 is CASKGILAKGLVLENEQFF. In DNA form, the CDR3 reads TGTGCCAGCAAGGGGATACTAGCGAAGGGATTGGTGTTAGAGAATGAGCAGTTCTTC.

The CDR3 loop reads CASSQSFQREALVTQYF. CDR3 in DNA: TGTGCCAGCAGCCAATCGTTCCAGCGGGAGGCTCTCGTTACGCAGTATTTT. The chain links TRBV3-1 (or the pseudogene TRBV3-2) to TRBJ2-3, with 9 bases fitting TRBD2. The CDR3 sequence is 17 residues long. The germline V gene has CDR1 LGHDT and CDR2 YNNKEL (reference sequence). The junction had 14 bases not matched to a gene; V was cut back by 2 bases and J by 8 bases.

The chain carries TRBV28 and TRBJ2-4; D not resolved. The CDR3 has 15 residues. V lost 5 bases, J lost 0 bases, and 11 bases lay in between. Per the germline V gene, CDR1 is MDHEN and CDR2 is SYDVKM. The CDR3 DNA follows: TGTGCCAGCAGTGACGTCCAGTTAGCCAAAAACATTCAGTACTTC. Translating gives CASSDVQLAKNIQYF.

The rearrangement links TRBV19 to TRBJ2-3, with TRBD2 identical over 8 bases. J gave up 2 bases and V 1 base, and 5 bases lay outside the gene matches. The CDR3 is 16 amino acids. Germline CDR1 and CDR2: LNHDA and SQIVND (reference sequence). The CDR3 loop is CASSIGAGATTDTQYF. The CDR3 nucleotides are TGTGCCAGTAGTATAGGAGCGGGGGCCACCACAGATACGCAGTATTTT.

This clone was recorded a few times. J is TRBJ2-1 and V is TRBV19; D is unclear. V shed 4 bases and J shed 6 bases, with 4 bases lying between them. The CDR3 has 11 amino acids. Looked up from germline, CDR1 is LNHDA and CDR2 is SQIVND (reference sequence). The DNA of the CDR3 is TGTGCCAGTAGTAAGGCCAATGAGCAGTTCTTC. This sequence encodes CASSKANEQFF.

The chain uses TRBV6-5 and TRBJ2-6, with no clear D. Germline assignment: CDR1 MNHEY and CDR2 SVGAGI. The CDR3 has 15 residues. Trimming shortened V by 7 bases and J by 3 bases, and 13 bases separated the two germline ends. The CDR3 coding sequence is TGTGCCAGCAACGATCCCACTATTGGGGCCAACGTCCTGACTTTC. Protein: CASNDPTIGANVLTF.

The V call is TRBV5-4, the J call TRBJ2-1; D gene unclear. Germline V gene lookup returns CDR1 SGHNT and CDR2 YYREEE (reference sequence). The CDR3 length is 13 residues. V was clipped by 2 bases and J by 9 bases, with 12 bases between them. The CDR3 nucleotides read TGTGCCAGCAGCTTCCTTAGTAGCAGTGAGCAGTTCTTC. Translating it yields CASSFLSSSEQFF.